This T cell receptor beta chain emerged from a study of CD8 T cells in ankylosing spondylitis. This clonotype is deemed medium-sized. The antigen is not known. Study findings and constraints: Blood from ankylosing spondylitis patients appeared to carry a characteristic roughly 8-variant TCR beta motif.

The length of the CDR3 is 17 residues. The germline V gene encodes CDR1 SGHVS and CDR2 FNYEAQ. J lost 0 bases, V lost 4 bases, and 9 bases had no gene match. TCRdb re-derived calls from the 5' RACE reads in MiXCR, one entry per CDR3 protein. The data hold around 100,000 distinct CDR3 sequences, with less than 25% observed a single time. The sequence derives from a male donor with ankylosing spondylitis. The sample was synovial fluid, either unsorted or a sorted T cell fraction (not recorded which). The genes are TRBV7-6 and TRBJ2-3, with 8 bases aligning to TRBD2. The CDR3 DNA is TGTGCCAGCAGCTCGTTTGGCGGGAGGATCAGCACAGATACGCAGTATTTT. This gives the protein CASSSFGGRISTDTQYF.